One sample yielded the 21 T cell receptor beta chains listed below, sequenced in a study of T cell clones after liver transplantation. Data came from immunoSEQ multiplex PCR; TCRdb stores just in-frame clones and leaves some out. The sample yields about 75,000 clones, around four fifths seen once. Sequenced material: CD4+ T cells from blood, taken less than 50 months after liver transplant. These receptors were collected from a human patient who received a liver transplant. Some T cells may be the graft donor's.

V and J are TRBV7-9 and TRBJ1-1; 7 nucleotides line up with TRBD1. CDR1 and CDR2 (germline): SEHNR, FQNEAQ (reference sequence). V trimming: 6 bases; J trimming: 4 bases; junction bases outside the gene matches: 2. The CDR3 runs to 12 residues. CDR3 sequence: CASRRDSTEAFF. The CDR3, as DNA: TGTGCCAGCAGACGGGACAGCACTGAAGCTTTCTTT.

The CDR3 nucleotides read TGTGCCAGTAGTGTAGGGACAGGGACAGATACGCAGTATTTT. It codes for CASSVGTGTDTQYF. The chain joins TRBV19 to TRBJ2-3, with TRBD1 matching 9 bases. Germline CDR1 reads LNHDA; CDR2 reads SQIVND (reference sequence). With 5 bases clipped from V and 3 bases from J, the junction kept 3 bases outside the gene matches. The CDR3 covers 14 residues.

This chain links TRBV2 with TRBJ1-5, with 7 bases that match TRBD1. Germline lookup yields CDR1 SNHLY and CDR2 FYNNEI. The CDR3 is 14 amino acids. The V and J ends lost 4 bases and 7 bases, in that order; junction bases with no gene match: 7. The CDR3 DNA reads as TGTGCCAGCAGTGGGACAGGCGGATCGCAGCCCCAGCATTTT. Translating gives CASSGTGGSQPQHF.

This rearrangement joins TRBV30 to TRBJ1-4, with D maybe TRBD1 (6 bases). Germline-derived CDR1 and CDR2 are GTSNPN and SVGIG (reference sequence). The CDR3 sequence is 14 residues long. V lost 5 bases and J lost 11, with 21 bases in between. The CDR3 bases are TGTGCCTGGGAGGCGACAGGCGCCGTTCGGAAACTGTTTTTT. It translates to CAWEATGAVRKLFF.

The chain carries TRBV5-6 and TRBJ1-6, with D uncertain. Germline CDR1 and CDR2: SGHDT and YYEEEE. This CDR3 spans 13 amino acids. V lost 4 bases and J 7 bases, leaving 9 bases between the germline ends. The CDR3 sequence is CASSPDANSPLHF. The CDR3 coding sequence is TGTGCCAGCAGCCCGGACGCAAATTCACCCCTCCACTTT. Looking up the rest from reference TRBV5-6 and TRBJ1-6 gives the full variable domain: DAGVTQSPTHLIKTRGQQVTLRCSPKSGHDTVSWYQQALGQGPQFIFQYYEEEERQRGNFPDRFSGHQFPNYSSELNVNALLLGDSALYLCASSPDANSPLHFGNGTRLTVT.

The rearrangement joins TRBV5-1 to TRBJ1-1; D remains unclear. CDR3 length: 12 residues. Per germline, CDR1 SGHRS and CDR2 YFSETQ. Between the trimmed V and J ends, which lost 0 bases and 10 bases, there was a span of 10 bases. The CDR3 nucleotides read TGCGCCAGCAGCTTGGGTCAGGAGGGAGCTTTCTTT. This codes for CASSLGQEGAFF.

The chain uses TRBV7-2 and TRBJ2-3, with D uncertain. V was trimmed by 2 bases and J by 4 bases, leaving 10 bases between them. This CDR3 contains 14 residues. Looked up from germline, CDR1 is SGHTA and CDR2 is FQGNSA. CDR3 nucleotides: TGTGCCAGCAGCTTAACGCGGCACGCAGATACGCAGTATTTT. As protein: CASSLTRHADTQYF.

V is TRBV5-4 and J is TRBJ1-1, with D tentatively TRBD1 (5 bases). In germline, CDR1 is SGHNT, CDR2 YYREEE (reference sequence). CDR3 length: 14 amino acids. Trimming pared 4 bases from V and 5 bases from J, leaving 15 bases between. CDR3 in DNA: TGTGCCAGCAGCCCAGGGAGGGCTTCGACTGAAGCTTTCTTT. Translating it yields CASSPGRASTEAFF.

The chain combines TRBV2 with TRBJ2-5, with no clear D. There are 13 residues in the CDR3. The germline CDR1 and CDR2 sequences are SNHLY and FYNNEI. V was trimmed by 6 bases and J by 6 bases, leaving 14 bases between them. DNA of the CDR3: TGTGCCAGCAGCCAAGGAGAAATGCAGACCCAGTACTTC. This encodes CASSQGEMQTQYF.

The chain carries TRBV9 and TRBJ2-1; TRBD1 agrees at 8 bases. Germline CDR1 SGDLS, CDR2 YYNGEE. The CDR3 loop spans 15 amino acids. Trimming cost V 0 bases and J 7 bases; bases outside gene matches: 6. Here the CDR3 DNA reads TGTGCCAGCAGCGTAGGACACAGGGGGAGGAATGAGCAGTTCTTC. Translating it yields CASSVGHRGRNEQFF. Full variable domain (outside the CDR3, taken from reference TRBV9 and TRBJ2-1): DSGVTQTPKHLITATGQRVTLRCSPRSGDLSVYWYQQSLDQGLQFLIQYYNGEERAKGNILERFSAQQFPDLHSELNLSSLELGDSALYFCASSVGHRGRNEQFFGPGTRLTVL.

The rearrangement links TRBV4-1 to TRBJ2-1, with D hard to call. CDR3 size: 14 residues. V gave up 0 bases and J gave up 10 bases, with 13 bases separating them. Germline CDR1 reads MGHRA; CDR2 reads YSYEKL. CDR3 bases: TGCGCCAGCAGCCAAGATGAGAACAGCAGGGAGCAGTTCTTC. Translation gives CASSQDENSREQFF.

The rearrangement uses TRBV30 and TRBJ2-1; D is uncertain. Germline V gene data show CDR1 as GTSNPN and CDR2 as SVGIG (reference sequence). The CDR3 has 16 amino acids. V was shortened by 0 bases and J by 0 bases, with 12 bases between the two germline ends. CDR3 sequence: CAWSVRHLSSYNEQFF. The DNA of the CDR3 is TGTGCCTGGAGTGTACGTCACCTAAGCTCCTACAATGAGCAGTTCTTC.

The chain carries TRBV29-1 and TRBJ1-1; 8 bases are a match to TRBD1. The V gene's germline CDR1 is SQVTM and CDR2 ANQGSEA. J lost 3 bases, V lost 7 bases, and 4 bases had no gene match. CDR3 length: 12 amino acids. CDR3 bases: TGCAGCGCCGGACAGGGATACACTGAAGCTTTCTTT. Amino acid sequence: CSAGQGYTEAFF.

DNA of the CDR3: TGTGCCAGCGGTCGGGGCTACGAGCAGTACTTC. It is translated as CASGRGYEQYF. J is TRBJ2-7 and V is TRBV14; D is possibly TRBD2 (5 bases). The CDR3 covers 11 residues. Trimming removed 8 bases at V and 3 bases at J, with 8 bases between. CDR1 is SGHDN and CDR2 is FVKESK in the germline V gene.

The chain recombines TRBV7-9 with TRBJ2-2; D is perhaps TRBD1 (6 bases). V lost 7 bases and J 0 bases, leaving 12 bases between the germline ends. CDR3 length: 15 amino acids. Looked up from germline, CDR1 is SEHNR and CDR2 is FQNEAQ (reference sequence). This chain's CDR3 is CASNTGTTNTGELFF. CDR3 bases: TGTGCCAGCAATACCGGGACAACGAACACCGGGGAGCTGTTTTTT.

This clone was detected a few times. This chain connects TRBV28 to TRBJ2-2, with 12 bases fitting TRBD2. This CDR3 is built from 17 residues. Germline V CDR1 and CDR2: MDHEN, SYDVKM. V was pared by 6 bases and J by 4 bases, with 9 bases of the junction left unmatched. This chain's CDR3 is CASRTSGRSHGTGELFF. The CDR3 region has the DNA TGTGCCAGCAGGACTAGCGGGAGAAGCCACGGCACCGGGGAGCTGTTTTTT.

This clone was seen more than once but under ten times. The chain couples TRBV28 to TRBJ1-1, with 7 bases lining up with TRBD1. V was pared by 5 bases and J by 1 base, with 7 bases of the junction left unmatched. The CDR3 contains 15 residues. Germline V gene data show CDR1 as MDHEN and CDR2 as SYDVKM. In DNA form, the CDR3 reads TGTGCCAGCAGTCCCCTAGGGGACAGGAACACTGAAGCTTTCTTT. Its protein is CASSPLGDRNTEAFF. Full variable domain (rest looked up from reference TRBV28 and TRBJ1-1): DVKVTQSSRYLVKRTGEKVFLECVQDMDHENMFWYRQDPGLGLRLIYFSYDVKMKEKGDIPEGYSVSREKKERFSLILESASTNQTSMYLCASSPLGDRNTEAFFGQGTRLTVV.

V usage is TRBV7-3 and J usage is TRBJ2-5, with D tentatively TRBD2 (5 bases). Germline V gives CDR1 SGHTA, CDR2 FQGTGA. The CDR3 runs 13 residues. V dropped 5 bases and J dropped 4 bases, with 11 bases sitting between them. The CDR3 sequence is CASSMHRGETQYF. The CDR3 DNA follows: TGTGCCAGCAGCATGCACCGGGGAGAGACCCAGTACTTC. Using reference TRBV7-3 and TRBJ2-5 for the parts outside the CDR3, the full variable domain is GAGVSQTPSNKVTEKGKYVELRCDPISGHTALYWYRQSLGQGPEFLIYFQGTGAADDSGLPNDRFFAVRPEGSVSTLKIQRTERGDSAVYLCASSMHRGETQYFGPGTRLLVL.

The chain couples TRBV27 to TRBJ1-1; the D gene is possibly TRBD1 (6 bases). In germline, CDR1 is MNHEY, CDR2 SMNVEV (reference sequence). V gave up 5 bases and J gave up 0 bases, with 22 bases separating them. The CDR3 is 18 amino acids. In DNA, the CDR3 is TGTGCCAGCAGTGCCTATCTCCAGGGAAAGGGGGTGAACACTGAAGCTTTCTTT. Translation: CASSAYLQGKGVNTEAFF.

CDR3 amino acids: CASKGTRSTDTQYF. In DNA, the CDR3 is TGTGCCAGTAAGGGGACTAGAAGCACAGATACGCAGTATTTT. V is TRBV19 and J is TRBJ2-3; 8 nucleotides line up with TRBD2. The CDR3 consists of 14 residues. Germline CDR1 LNHDA, CDR2 SQIVND (reference sequence). J gave up 0 bases and V 7 bases, and 3 bases lay outside the gene matches.

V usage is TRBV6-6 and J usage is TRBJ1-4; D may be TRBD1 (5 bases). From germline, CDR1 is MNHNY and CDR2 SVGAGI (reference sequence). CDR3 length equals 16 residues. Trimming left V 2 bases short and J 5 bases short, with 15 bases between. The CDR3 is CASSYGGRGWNEKLFF. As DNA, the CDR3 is TGTGCCAGCAGTTACGGTGGCCGGGGCTGGAATGAAAAACTGTTTTTT.